The 27 T cell receptor beta chains given below trace back to one sample, sequenced in a study of identical twins. In TCRdb, the 5' RACE reads were re-called with MiXCR into one record per CDR3 protein. The sample has hundreds of thousands of distinct CDR3 sequences, about a fifth seen once. This same sample was also taken into another study, of yellow fever vaccine responses in identical twins.

Sequenced: CD4+ T cells sorted from blood. All receptors derive from a woman between 18 and 30 years old in good health.

This clonotype came up a few times. The rearrangement uses TRBV5-1 and TRBJ2-1; TRBD1 agrees at 9 bases. Germline CDR1 and CDR2: SGHRS and YFSETQ. The CDR3 runs to 14 residues. V was pared by 4 bases and J by 8 bases, with 7 bases of the junction left unmatched. In nucleotides, the CDR3 is TGCGCCAGCAGCATCGGACAGGGGTGGGATGAGCAGTTCTTC. Translating it yields CASSIGQGWDEQFF.

The V gene is TRBV5-1, the J gene TRBJ2-1; D is undetermined. CDR1 is SGHRS and CDR2 is YFSETQ in the germline V gene. The V and J ends lost 6 bases and 2 bases respectively, with 18 bases between them. This CDR3 has 16 residues. CDR3 loop: CASKSTPAKAYNEQFF. The CDR3 DNA is TGCGCCAGCAAATCAACACCGGCTAAGGCCTACAATGAGCAGTTCTTC.

The gene calls are TRBV12-3 or TRBV12-4 and TRBJ2-3, with 10 bases identical to TRBD2. This CDR3 comprises 19 residues. V dropped 7 bases and J dropped 1; count of bases not matched to a gene: 17. The CDR3 reads CASIPGAAGGPGGTDTQYF. The CDR3 DNA sequence: TGTGCCAGCATCCCCGGGGCAGCGGGGGGGCCTGGAGGCACAGATACGCAGTATTTT.

The rearrangement joins TRBV10-2 to TRBJ1-1, with TRBD1 matching over 7 bases. CDR3 size: 13 residues. Germline CDR1 WSHSY, CDR2 SAAADI. V lost 5 bases and J lost 1; bases outside the gene matches: 1. The DNA for the CDR3 is TGCGCCAGCAGTAACAGGGGGAACACTGAAGCTTTCTTT. Translating gives CASSNRGNTEAFF.

This clonotype has a handful of counts. The CDR3 loop is CASKAKTNTGELFF. The DNA for the CDR3 is TGTGCCAGCAAGGCCAAAACGAACACCGGGGAGCTGTTTTTT. V and J are TRBV12-3 or TRBV12-4 and TRBJ2-2, with D unclear. V shed 7 bases and J shed 0 bases, with 9 bases lying between them. The CDR3 extends over 14 amino acids.

V is TRBV24-1 and J is TRBJ2-1, with D unresolved. Germline V gives CDR1 KGHDR, CDR2 SFDVKD. Trimming shortened V by 7 bases and J by 0 bases, and 6 bases separated the two germline ends. The CDR3 has 13 residues. CDR3 coding DNA: TGTGCCACCAGGGGTGGCTCCTACAATGAGCAGTTCTTC. This gives the protein CATRGGSYNEQFF.

This clonotype has a count of ten or more. The gene calls are TRBV20-1 and TRBJ2-7; 9 nucleotides align to TRBD2. CDR3 length equals 16 residues. J was trimmed by 6 bases and V by 0 bases; bases with no gene match: 12. Germline V CDR1 and CDR2: DFQATT, SNEGSKA (reference sequence). This CDR3 is CSARDLLAGVHTEQYF. Here the CDR3 DNA reads TGCAGTGCTAGAGATCTTTTAGCGGGAGTTCATACCGAGCAGTACTTC.

The table lists this clonotype with a few counts. The CDR3 nucleotides read TGTGCCAGCAGCCGCACAGGGGACAGTTCACCCCTCCACTTT. Its protein is CASSRTGDSSPLHF. The J gene is TRBJ1-6, the V gene TRBV3-1; TRBD1 agrees at 7 bases. The CDR3 is 14 amino acids. Trimming removed 4 bases from V and 9 bases from J; junction bases left unmatched: 6. Germline values: CDR1 LGHDT, CDR2 YNNKEL (reference sequence). Full variable domain (rest looked up from reference TRBV3-1 and TRBJ1-6): DTAVSQTPKYLVTQMGNDKSIKCEQNLGHDTMYWYKQDSKKFLKIMFSYNNKELIINETVPNRFSPKSPDKAHLNLHINSLELGDSAVYFCASSRTGDSSPLHFGNGTRLTVT.

The table lists this clonotype with a few counts. The chain combines TRBV5-6 with TRBJ2-3; D remains ambiguous. Deletions cut 2 bases from V and 0 bases from J, with 7 bases between. CDR1 and CDR2 from the germline V gene are SGHDT and YYEEEE. The CDR3 totals 14 residues. CDR3 residues: CASSFAVSTDTQYF. The DNA for the CDR3 is TGTGCCAGCAGCTTTGCGGTTAGCACAGATACGCAGTATTTT.

CDR3 in DNA: TGTGCCAGCAGTTCTTCAGGGCTCGGCACCGGGGAGCTGTTTTTT. Amino acids: CASSSSGLGTGELFF. The chain uses TRBV28 and TRBJ2-2, with TRBD1 as a possible D gene (5 bases). The CDR3 contains 15 residues. Per germline, CDR1 MDHEN and CDR2 SYDVKM. V lost 4 bases and J lost 4, with 13 bases in between.

The V gene is TRBV5-6, the J gene TRBJ2-4, with a possible D match to TRBD1 (6 bases). Germline V gene sequence: CDR1 SGHDT, CDR2 YYEEEE. CDR3 size: 16 residues. The V gene lost 4 bases and the J gene lost 0 bases, with 14 bases spanning the gap. The CDR3 loop is CASSIRQALAKNIQYF. The CDR3 DNA reads TGTGCCAGCAGCATCCGACAGGCCCTAGCCAAAAACATTCAGTACTTC.

This clonotype turned up a few times. Written as DNA, the CDR3 is TGCAGCGTTGAGGTAGCGGGAGGGCCCTACGAGCAGTACTTC. Its protein product is CSVEVAGGPYEQYF. V usage is TRBV29-1 and J usage is TRBJ2-7; 11 bases fit TRBD2. The CDR3 length is 14 residues. CDR1 is SQVTM and CDR2 is ANQGSEA in the germline V gene. The ends lost 3 bases at V and 2 bases at J; junction bases unmatched: 3.

The chain uses TRBV7-9 and TRBJ2-7, with 9 bases lining up with TRBD2. Germline V gene lookup returns CDR1 SEHNR and CDR2 FQNEAQ (reference sequence). V gave up 1 base and J gave up 3 bases; unmatched junction bases: 7. The CDR3 is 16 residues long. The CDR3 region is CASSLVPSGDRYEQYV. DNA of the CDR3: TGTGCCAGCAGCTTAGTTCCTAGCGGGGATCGCTACGAGCAGTACGTC.

V and J are TRBV4-1 and TRBJ1-4; 9 nucleotides align to TRBD1. Unmatched junction bases numbered 10, after V lost 6 bases and J lost 5 bases. This CDR3 region has 16 residues. CDR1 MGHRA and CDR2 YSYEKL come from the germline V gene. The CDR3 here is CASSRDREWGNEKLFF. The CDR3, as DNA: TGCGCCAGCAGTAGGGACAGGGAATGGGGAAATGAAAAACTGTTTTTT.

CDR3 residues: CAQQSLPGAPLHF. DNA of the CDR3: TGTGCCCAGCAATCCCTCCCAGGGGCACCCCTCCACTTT. The chain has TRBV2 and TRBJ1-6, with D possibly being TRBD1 (6 bases). Trimming removed 11 bases at V and 11 bases at J, with 19 bases between. Germline lookup yields CDR1 SNHLY and CDR2 FYNNEI. The CDR3 sequence is 13 residues long.

The chain employs TRBV20-1 and TRBJ2-7; the match to TRBD1 covers 9 bases. J gave up 11 bases and V 0 bases, and 5 bases lay outside the gene matches. The CDR3 is 12 amino acids. Germline loops: CDR1 DFQATT, CDR2 SNEGSKA (reference sequence). The CDR3 loop reads CSAREGGDREYF. CDR3 coding DNA: TGCAGTGCTAGAGAGGGGGGGGACAGGGAGTACTTC.

J is TRBJ2-5 and V is TRBV12-2; the table's TRBD1 call for D was not verified on the DNA. TRBV12-2 is termed a pseudogene. The CDR3 is 15 amino acids. CDR3 coding DNA: TGTGCAAGTCGTTTGAGGGGGGGGCCCAGAGAGACCCAGTACTTC. Amino acid sequence: CASRLRGGPRETQYF.

Many counts were recorded for this clonotype. The rearrangement links TRBV5-1 to TRBJ2-3; D not resolved. Trimming removed 0 bases at V and 0 bases at J, with 5 bases between. The CDR3 runs to 14 residues. CDR1 is SGHRS and CDR2 is YFSETQ in the germline V gene. DNA for the CDR3: TGCGCCAGCAGCTTGGGACGGAGCACAGATACGCAGTATTTT. Encoded protein: CASSLGRSTDTQYF.

This clonotype was observed a handful of times. The chain uses TRBV12-3 or TRBV12-4 and TRBJ2-1, with a tentative D call TRBD2 (6 bases). CDR3 length equals 15 residues. Trimming took off 5 bases at V and 5 bases at J, with 16 bases between the two ends. In nucleotides, the CDR3 is TGTGCCAGCAGTCTTGGTCTAGCGCCGAACAATGAGCAGTTCTTC. Its protein product is CASSLGLAPNNEQFF.

This chain uses TRBV9 with TRBJ1-5; D is unresolved. V was shortened by 4 bases and J by 3 bases, with 8 bases between the two germline ends. Per germline, CDR1 SGDLS and CDR2 YYNGEE. The CDR3 extends over 13 amino acids. The CDR3 DNA follows: TGTGCCAGCAGCAAGGACGACAATCAGCCCCAGCATTTT. It is translated as CASSKDDNQPQHF.

V gene TRBV18 combines with J gene TRBJ2-7; 12 nucleotides agree with TRBD1. Germline V lookup: CDR1 KGHSH, CDR2 LQKENI. CDR3 length equals 17 residues. V trimming: 3 bases; J trimming: 4 bases; junction bases outside the gene matches: 10. The CDR3 sequence is CASSPLAGTGGSYEQYV. CDR3 sequence (DNA): TGTGCCAGCTCACCTCTAGCCGGGACAGGGGGCTCGTACGAGCAGTACGTC.

This clonotype was counted many times. The chain couples TRBV12-3 or TRBV12-4 to TRBJ2-1; a possible D gene is TRBD2 (5 bases). The CDR3 is made up of 16 amino acids. V was clipped by 5 bases and J by 0 bases, with 14 bases between them. The CDR3 sequence is CASSPPRTVSYNEQFF. The DNA of the CDR3 is TGTGCCAGCAGTCCGCCTAGGACTGTCTCCTACAATGAGCAGTTCTTC.

Of note for this clonotype: This may be a read error: a much more frequent sequence differs by one nucleotide. V and J are TRBV5-1 and TRBJ2-3; D assignment may be TRBD1 or TRBD2 (5 bases each). The CDR3 covers 15 residues. In germline, CDR1 is SGHRS, CDR2 YFSETQ. For the CDR3, the DNA is TGCACCAGCAGCTTGAGGGGTGATGGCACAGATACGCAGTATTTT. This gives the protein CTSSLRGDGTDTQYF.

This clonotype was detected only a few times. The V gene is TRBV5-1, the J gene TRBJ2-1; the match to TRBD1 covers 9 bases. CDR3 size: 16 residues. Looked up from germline, CDR1 is SGHRS and CDR2 is YFSETQ. The V gene end was trimmed by 4 bases and the J gene end by 5 bases; junction bases not matched to a gene: 10. CDR3: CASSPRGDRVDNEQFF. For the CDR3, the DNA is TGCGCCAGCAGCCCTCGAGGGGACAGGGTTGACAATGAGCAGTTCTTC.

V is TRBV6-1 and J is TRBJ2-4, with 9 bases identical to TRBD2. The germline V gene encodes CDR1 MNHNS and CDR2 SASEGT. The CDR3 length is 13 residues. V was pared by 10 bases and J by 10 bases, with 11 bases of the junction left unmatched. In DNA form, the CDR3 reads TGTGCCACCTACAAGCGGGGGGTAGATATTCAGTACTTC. Protein sequence: CATYKRGVDIQYF.

CDR3 DNA sequence: TGTGCCAGCAGTTCGCAGGGAGTGCAGTACGTC. This encodes CASSSQGVQYV. The chain is built from TRBV27 and TRBJ2-7, with D perhaps assigned TRBD1 or TRBD2 (5 bases each). The V end lost 4 bases, the J end lost 9 bases, and 10 bases lay between the germline ends. Germline CDR1 MNHEY, CDR2 SMNVEV (reference sequence). The CDR3 spans 11 residues.

In this sample, this clonotype turned up many times. The rearrangement links TRBV20-1 to TRBJ1-2; 8 bases fit TRBD1. Germline CDR1 reads DFQATT; CDR2 reads SNEGSKA (reference sequence). The V gene end was trimmed by 6 bases and the J gene end by 4 bases; junction bases not matched to a gene: 7. This CDR3 is 13 amino acids long. The CDR3 region is CSAGQGFGYGYTF. CDR3 nucleotide sequence: TGCAGTGCCGGACAGGGATTTGGCTATGGCTACACCTTC.